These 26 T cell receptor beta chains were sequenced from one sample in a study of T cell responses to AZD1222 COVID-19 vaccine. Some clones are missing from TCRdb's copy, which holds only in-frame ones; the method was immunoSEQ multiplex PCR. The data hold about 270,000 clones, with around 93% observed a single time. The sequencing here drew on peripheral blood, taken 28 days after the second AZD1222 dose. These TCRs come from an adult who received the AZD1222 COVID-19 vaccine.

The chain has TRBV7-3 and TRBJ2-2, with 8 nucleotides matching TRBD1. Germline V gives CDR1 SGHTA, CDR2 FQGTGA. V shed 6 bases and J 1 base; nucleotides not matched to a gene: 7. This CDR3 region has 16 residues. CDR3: CASSLQGVQNTGELFF. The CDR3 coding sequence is TGTGCCAGCAGTTTACAGGGGGTCCAGAACACCGGGGAGCTGTTTTTT.

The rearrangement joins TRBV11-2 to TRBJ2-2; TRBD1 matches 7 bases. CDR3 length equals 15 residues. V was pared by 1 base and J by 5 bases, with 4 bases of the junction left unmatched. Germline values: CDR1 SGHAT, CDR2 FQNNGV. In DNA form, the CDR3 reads TGTGCCAGCAGCTTAGGGGGACAGCGGACCGGGGAGCTGTTTTTT. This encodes CASSLGGQRTGELFF.

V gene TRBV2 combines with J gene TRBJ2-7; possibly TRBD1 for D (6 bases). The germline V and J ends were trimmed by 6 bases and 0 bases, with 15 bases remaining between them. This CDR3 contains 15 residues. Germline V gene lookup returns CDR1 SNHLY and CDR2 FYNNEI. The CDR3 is CASRKQGTGSYEQYF. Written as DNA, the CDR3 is TGTGCCAGCAGGAAGCAGGGGACGGGCTCCTACGAGCAGTACTTC.

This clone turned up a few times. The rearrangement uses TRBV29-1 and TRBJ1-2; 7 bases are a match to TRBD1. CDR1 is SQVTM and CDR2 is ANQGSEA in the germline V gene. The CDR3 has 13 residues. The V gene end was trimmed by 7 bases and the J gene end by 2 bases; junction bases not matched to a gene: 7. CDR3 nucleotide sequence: TGCAGCGGAATTGACAGGGCGAACTATGGCTACACCTTC. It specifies CSGIDRANYGYTF.

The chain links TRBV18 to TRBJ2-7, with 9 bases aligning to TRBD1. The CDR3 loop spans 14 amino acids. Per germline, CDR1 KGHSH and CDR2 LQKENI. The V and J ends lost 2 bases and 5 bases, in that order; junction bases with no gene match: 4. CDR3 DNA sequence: TGTGCCAGCTCACCAATTACAGGGGGCCACGAGCAGTACTTC. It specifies CASSPITGGHEQYF.

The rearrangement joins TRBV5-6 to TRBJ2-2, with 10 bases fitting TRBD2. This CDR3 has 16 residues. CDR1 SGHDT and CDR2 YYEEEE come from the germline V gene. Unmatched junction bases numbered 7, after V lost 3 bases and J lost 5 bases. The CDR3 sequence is CASSSRLAGITGELFF. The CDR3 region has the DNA TGTGCCAGCAGCTCCAGACTAGCGGGTATAACCGGGGAGCTGTTTTTT.

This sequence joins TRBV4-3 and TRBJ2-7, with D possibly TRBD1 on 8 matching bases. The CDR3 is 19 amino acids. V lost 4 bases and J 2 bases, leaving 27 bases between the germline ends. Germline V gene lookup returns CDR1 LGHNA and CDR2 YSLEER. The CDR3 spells CASSPGQGRLGGGPYEQYF. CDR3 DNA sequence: TGCGCCAGCAGCCCTGGACAGGGCCGTCTTGGGGGAGGGCCCTACGAGCAGTACTTC.

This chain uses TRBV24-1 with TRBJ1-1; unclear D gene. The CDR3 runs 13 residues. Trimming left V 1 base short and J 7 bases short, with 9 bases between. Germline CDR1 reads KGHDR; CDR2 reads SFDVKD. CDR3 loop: CATSDFSGSEAFF. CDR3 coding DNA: TGTGCCACCAGTGATTTTTCCGGTAGTGAAGCTTTCTTT.

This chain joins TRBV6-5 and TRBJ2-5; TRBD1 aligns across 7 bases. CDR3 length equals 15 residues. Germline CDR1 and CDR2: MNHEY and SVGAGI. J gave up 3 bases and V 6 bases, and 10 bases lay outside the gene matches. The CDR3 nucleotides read TGTGCCAGCAGACGTTACAGGGGTTATGAAGAGACCCAGTACTTC. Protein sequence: CASRRYRGYEETQYF.

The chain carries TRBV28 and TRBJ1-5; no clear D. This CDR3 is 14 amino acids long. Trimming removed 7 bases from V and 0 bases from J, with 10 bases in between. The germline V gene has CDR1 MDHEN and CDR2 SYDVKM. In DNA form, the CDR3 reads TGTGCCAGCAAGGGAGGAAGTAGCAATCAGCCCCAGCATTTT. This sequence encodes CASKGGSSNQPQHF. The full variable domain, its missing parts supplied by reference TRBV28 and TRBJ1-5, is DVKVTQSSRYLVKRTGEKVFLECVQDMDHENMFWYRQDPGLGLRLIYFSYDVKMKEKGDIPEGYSVSREKKERFSLILESASTNQTSMYLCASKGGSSNQPQHFGDGTRLSIL.

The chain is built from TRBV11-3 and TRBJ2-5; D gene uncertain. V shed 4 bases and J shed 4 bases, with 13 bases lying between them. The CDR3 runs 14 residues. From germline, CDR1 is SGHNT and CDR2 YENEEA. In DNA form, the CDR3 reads TGTGCCAGCAGCTCTAGGACCAGCCCAGAGACCCAGTACTTC. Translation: CASSSRTSPETQYF. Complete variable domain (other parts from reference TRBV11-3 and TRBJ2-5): EAGVVQSPRYKIIEKKQPVAFWCNPISGHNTLYWYLQNLGQGPELLIRYENEEAVDDSQLPKDRFSAERLKGVDSTLKIQPAELGDSAVYLCASSSRTSPETQYFGPGTRLLVL.

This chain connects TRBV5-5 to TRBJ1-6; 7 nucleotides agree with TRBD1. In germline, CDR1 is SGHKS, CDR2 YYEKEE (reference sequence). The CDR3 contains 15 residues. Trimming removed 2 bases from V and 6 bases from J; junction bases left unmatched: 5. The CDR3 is CASSFIGTANSPLHF. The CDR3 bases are TGTGCCAGCAGCTTCATTGGGACAGCTAATTCACCCCTCCACTTT.

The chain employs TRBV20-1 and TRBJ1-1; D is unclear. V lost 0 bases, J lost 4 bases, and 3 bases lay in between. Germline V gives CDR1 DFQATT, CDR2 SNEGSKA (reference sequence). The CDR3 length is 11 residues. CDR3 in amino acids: CSAREATEAFF. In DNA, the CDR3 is TGCAGTGCTAGAGAGGCCACTGAAGCTTTCTTT.

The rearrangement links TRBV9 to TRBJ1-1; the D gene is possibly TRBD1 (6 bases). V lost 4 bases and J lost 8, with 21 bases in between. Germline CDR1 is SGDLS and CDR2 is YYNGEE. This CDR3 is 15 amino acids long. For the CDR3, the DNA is TGTGCCAGCAGCTCCCGACTGCAGGGGAGCAGAGAAGCTTTCTTT. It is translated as CASSSRLQGSREAFF.

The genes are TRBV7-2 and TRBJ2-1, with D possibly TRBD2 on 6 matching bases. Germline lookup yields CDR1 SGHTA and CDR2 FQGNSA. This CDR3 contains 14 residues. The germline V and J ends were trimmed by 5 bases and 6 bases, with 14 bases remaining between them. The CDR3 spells CASSTRLVSNEQFF. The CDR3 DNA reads TGTGCCAGCAGCACGAGACTAGTGAGCAATGAGCAGTTCTTC.

CDR3 sequence: CASSSGPGPYFTLHF. The CDR3 DNA is TGTGCCAGCAGCTCAGGACCGGGACCCTATTTTACCCTCCACTTT. V usage is TRBV7-3 and J usage is TRBJ1-6, with TRBD1 as a possible D gene (5 bases). Trimming cost V 4 bases and J 14 bases, with 21 bases left between them. Germline CDR1 reads SGHTA; CDR2 reads FQGTGA. This CDR3 comprises 15 residues.

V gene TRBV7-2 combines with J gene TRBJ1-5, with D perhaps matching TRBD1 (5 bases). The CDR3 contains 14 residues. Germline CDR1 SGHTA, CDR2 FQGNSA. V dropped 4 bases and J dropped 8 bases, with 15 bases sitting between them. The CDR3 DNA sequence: TGTGCCAGCAGCTCAGGGACGGGGAGGGAGCCCCAGCATTTT. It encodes CASSSGTGREPQHF.

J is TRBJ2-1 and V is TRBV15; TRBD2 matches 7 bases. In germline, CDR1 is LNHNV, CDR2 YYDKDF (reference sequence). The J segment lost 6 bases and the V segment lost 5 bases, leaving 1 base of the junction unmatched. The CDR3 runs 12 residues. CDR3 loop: CATSWGGNEQFF. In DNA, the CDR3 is TGTGCCACCAGCTGGGGGGGCAATGAGCAGTTCTTC.

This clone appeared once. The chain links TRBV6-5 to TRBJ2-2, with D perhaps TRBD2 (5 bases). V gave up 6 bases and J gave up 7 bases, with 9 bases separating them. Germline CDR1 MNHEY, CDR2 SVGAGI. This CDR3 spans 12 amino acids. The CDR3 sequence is CASSRLNGELFF. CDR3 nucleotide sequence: TGTGCCAGCAGCCGACTAAACGGGGAGCTGTTTTTT.

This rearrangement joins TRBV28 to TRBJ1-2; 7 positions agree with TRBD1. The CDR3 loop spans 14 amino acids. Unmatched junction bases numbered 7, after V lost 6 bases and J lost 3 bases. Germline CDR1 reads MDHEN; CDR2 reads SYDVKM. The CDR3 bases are TGTGCCAGCAGGAGGGCAGGGGGTTACTATGGCTACACCTTC. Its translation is CASRRAGGYYGYTF.

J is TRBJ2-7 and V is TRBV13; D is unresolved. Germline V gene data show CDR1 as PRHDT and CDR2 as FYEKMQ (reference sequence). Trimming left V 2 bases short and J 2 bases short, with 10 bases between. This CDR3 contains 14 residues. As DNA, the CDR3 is TGTGCCAGCAGCTTATGGGTGGCCGCCTACGAGCAGTACTTC. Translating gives CASSLWVAAYEQYF.

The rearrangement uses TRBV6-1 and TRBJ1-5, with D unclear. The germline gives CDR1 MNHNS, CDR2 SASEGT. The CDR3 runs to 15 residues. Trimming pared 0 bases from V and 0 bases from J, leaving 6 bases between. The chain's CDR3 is CASSEAMVSNQPQHF. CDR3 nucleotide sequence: TGTGCCAGCAGTGAAGCGATGGTTAGCAATCAGCCCCAGCATTTT.

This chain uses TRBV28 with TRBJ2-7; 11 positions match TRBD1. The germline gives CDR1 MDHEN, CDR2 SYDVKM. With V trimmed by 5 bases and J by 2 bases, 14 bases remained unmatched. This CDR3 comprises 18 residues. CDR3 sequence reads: CASSTLPADRGPTYEQYF. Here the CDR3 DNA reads TGTGCCAGCAGTACCCTACCCGCGGACAGGGGGCCCACCTACGAGCAGTACTTC.

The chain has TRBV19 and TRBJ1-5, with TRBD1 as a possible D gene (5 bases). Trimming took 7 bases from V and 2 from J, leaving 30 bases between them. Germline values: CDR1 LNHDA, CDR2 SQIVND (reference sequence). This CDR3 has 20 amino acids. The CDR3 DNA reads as TGTGCCAGTACCCGCCGTCCTGGGGACGGACTCCAGGAGGGCAATCAGCCCCAGCATTTT. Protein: CASTRRPGDGLQEGNQPQHF.

The CDR3, as DNA: TGCAGCGTTACAGGGGGCCGTGGCTACACCTTC. Translation gives CSVTGGRGYTF. The chain combines TRBV29-1 with TRBJ1-2; 9 nucleotides agree with TRBD1. The CDR3 length is 11 residues. V shed 5 bases and J 7 bases; nucleotides not matched to a gene: 2. CDR1 and CDR2 from the germline V gene are SQVTM and ANQGSEA.

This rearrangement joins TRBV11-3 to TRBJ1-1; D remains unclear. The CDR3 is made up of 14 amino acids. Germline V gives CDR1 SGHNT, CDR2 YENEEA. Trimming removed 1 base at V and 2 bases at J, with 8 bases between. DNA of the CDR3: TGTGCCAGCAGCTTAGGTCGGGGTAACACTGAAGCTTTCTTT. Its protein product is CASSLGRGNTEAFF. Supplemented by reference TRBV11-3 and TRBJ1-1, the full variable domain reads EAGVVQSPRYKIIEKKQPVAFWCNPISGHNTLYWYLQNLGQGPELLIRYENEEAVDDSQLPKDRFSAERLKGVDSTLKIQPAELGDSAVYLCASSLGRGNTEAFFGQGTRLTVV.